This TCR beta chain was sequenced in a study of OX40 agonist ivuxolimab in advanced cancers. Study summary: Cancers in dose escalation were hepatocellular, melanoma, renal cell and head and neck. A history of anti-PD-1, anti-PD-L1 or anti-CTLA-4 therapy was acceptable, and approximately 41% had some.

The method was immunoSEQ multiplex PCR; TCRdb's version includes in-frame clones alone and lacks a portion of them. The sample contains approximately 100,000 clones, less than 95% of which appear only once. Germline CDR1 LNHDA, CDR2 SQIVND (reference sequence). There are 13 residues in the CDR3. Trimming removed 3 bases from V and 3 bases from J, with 5 bases in between. This chain connects TRBV19 to TRBJ2-2; D is undetermined. This TCR was recovered from an adult with an advanced solid tumor such as melanoma, head and neck, liver or kidney cancer. Sequenced material: CD4+ or CD8+ T cells sorted from blood, taken in a trial of the OX40 agonist ivuxolimab. The CDR3 DNA is TGTGCCAGTAGTATTGAGTACACCGGGGAGCTGTTTTTT. This translates into CASSIEYTGELFF.